This T cell receptor beta chain is drawn from a study of blood T cell repertoires in COVID-19. Study background: T cells, B-cell-depleted T cells, or PBMCs provided the cDNA or gDNA that served as material.

The germline V gene has CDR1 PRHDT and CDR2 FYEKMQ (reference sequence). This CDR3 is 15 amino acids long. Germline trimming cut 5 bases from V and 4 bases from J; bases unmatched to any gene: 7. Repertoires were generated with immunoSEQ multiplex PCR, while TCRdb's copy carries only in-frame clones and drops some. The sample lists just under 65,000 clones, around 80% occurring once. Sequencing input: peripheral blood. The clonotype originates from a human donor in a cohort sampled during active COVID-19. This sequence joins TRBV13 and TRBJ1-4; 7 bases agree with TRBD1. The CDR3 nucleotides are TGTGCCAGCAGCGCGGGGACAGCGATTAATGAAAAACTGTTTTTT. Its translation is CASSAGTAINEKLFF.